This entry describes one TCR beta chain. In its sample, this clonotype was seen a few times. This receptor's antigen is unknown. Within one base of it there is no much larger clone, and no base qualities were kept. The instrument was an Illumina NovaSeq 6000. TCR cDNA was made using 5'RACE template switching, a step that added a universal primer site and unique molecular identifiers. Priming for cDNA synthesis came from both the TCR alpha and TCR beta constant segments. Two PCR steps were used to amplify libraries, with sample barcodes and sequencing adapters being added in the second step. Sequencing of libraries was performed on Illumina HiSeq 2500 (2x100 bp) or NovaSeq (2x150 bp). On the study's bioinformatics: Demultiplexing of reads and collapsing into UMI consensus sequences were performed with MIGEC, and V(D)J alignment was carried out with MiXCR. Vaccine-responding clonotypes were identified with edgeR using replicate PBMC samples, with FDR below 0.01 and a log2 fold change above 5 up to day 15 being required. Each bulk clonotype was labeled CD4 or CD8 based on which sequenced repertoire, CD4 or CD8, contained the clonotype at higher abundance. TCRdb applied fastp at Q25 and MiXCR to the public reads, then kept only in-frame beta chains. One record per CDR3 amino acid sequence lists the most common genes and DNA. The V and J calls reflect TCRdb's pipeline rather than the authors' work. A total of roughly 170,000 distinct CDR3 sequences appear in this sample, over 7% of them only once. The ten largest account for roughly 33% of the sample.

This specimen belongs to a study of T cells after yellow fever vaccination (dated by TCRdb to between 2018 and 2020). Broadly, across the study: Libraries from fractions with low cell numbers were prepared with the SMART-Seq v4 Ultra Low Input RNA kit. Bulk TCR alpha and beta repertoires were sequenced longitudinally to track T-cell clones before and after primary and booster YFV17D yellow fever vaccination. The cohort comprised two healthy male donors, one aged 18 to 30 and one aged 30 to 40 years. Bulk PBMC replicates and cell subsets were isolated from blood drawn at multiple timepoints before and after both primary and secondary immunization. The research as a whole found: A small share of clonotypes was detected in both CD4 and CD8 compartments, with the overlap likely arising from convergent recombination. Computational filtering was required because FACS-sorted repertoires could contain abundant contaminating clonotypes from the bulk population. The study included only two donors, which limits how far the findings can be generalized. The secondary T-cell response was weaker than the primary response but faster, peaking on day 5 instead of day 15. Most clones expanded after primary vaccination (around 96% of CD4 and 88% of CD8) were re-detected after the booster, suggesting that broad memory maintenance occurred.

In the germline V gene, CDR1 corresponds to SGDLS and CDR2 to YYNGEE. The CDR3 sequence holds 12 residues, the cysteine and phenylalanine included. Left in the record is the CDR3 DNA by itself, 36 bases read in frame from the first base. V sheds 3 bases and J sheds 5 bases, leaving 5 bases between their ends. Per the publication, the treatment or condition label means: live attenuated yellow fever vaccine strain. A standard Ficoll-Paque protocol was used to isolate PBMCs from peripheral blood. CD4 and CD8 T-cell fractions were isolated with Dynabeads CD4 and CD8 positive selection kits. TriZol was used to extract RNA from bulk PBMCs, from CD4 and CD8 fractions, and from dextramer-positive and dextramer-negative fractions.

This specimen consisted of CD8+ T cells sorted from PBMCs, obtained 45 days after the yellow fever booster vaccination. The clonotype comes from a man aged 18 to 30 who received the YFV17D yellow fever vaccine. The sequence links TRBV9 to TRBJ1-4; no confident D gene assignment can be made. CDR3 protein: CASSGENEKLFF. The nucleotide sequence is TGTGCCAGCAGCGGGGAAAATGAAAAACTGTTTTTT.